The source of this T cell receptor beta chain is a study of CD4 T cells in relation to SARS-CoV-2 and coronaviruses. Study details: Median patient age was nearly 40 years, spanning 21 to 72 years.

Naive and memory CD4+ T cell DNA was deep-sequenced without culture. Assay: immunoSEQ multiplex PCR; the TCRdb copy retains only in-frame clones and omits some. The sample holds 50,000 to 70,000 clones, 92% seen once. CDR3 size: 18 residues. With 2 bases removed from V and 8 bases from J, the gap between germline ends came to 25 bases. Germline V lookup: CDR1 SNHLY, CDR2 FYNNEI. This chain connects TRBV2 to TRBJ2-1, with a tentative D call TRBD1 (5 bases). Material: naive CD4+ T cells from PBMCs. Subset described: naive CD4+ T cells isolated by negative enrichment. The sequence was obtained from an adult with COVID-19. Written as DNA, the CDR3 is TGTGCCAGCAGTGAAATTAGTCGGCCCAGGGCCGCGCACGATGAGCAGTTCTTC. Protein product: CASSEISRPRAAHDEQFF.